A single sample gave rise to the 27 T cell receptor beta chains below, sequenced in a study of beta chain features in type 1 diabetes. Sequencing targeted expressed TCRB transcripts, as all isolated RNA had been reverse transcribed. The assay was immunoSEQ multiplex PCR, and TCRdb's table has in-frame clones only and misses some. This sample has hundreds of thousands of clones; approximately 14% occur once, and the top ten carry about 0.034%. The sequenced sample consisted of naive CD4+ T cells from blood. Receptor source: a man aged 25-40 years in good health.

A few counts support this clone. The V and J genes are TRBV30 and TRBJ1-2; unclear D gene. The germline CDR1 and CDR2 sequences are GTSNPN and SVGIG (reference sequence). The CDR3 has 14 residues. Trimming shortened V by 4 bases and J by 0 bases, and 12 bases separated the two germline ends. The chain's CDR3 is CAWNAGEANYGYTF. In DNA, the CDR3 is TGTGCCTGGAATGCCGGGGAAGCTAACTATGGCTACACCTTC. Full variable domain (rest looked up from reference TRBV30 and TRBJ1-2): SQTIHQWPATLVQPVGSPLSLECTVEGTSNPNLYWYRQAAGRGLQLLFYSVGIGQISSEVPQNLSASRPQDRQFILSSKKLLLSDSGFYLCAWNAGEANYGYTFGSGTRLTVV.

The J gene is TRBJ1-4, the V gene TRBV7-2; no firm D call. The germline V and J ends were trimmed by 2 bases and 3 bases, with 4 bases remaining between them. In germline, CDR1 is SGHTA, CDR2 FQGNSA. The CDR3 runs to 13 residues. The CDR3 sequence: CASSLLSNEKLFF. The CDR3 DNA reads as TGTGCCAGCAGCTTATTGTCTAATGAAAAACTGTTTTTT.

The chain uses TRBV4-2 and TRBJ1-2; no clear D. CDR3 length: 18 amino acids. CDR1 and CDR2 (germline): LGHNA, YNFKEQ. V lost 3 bases and J 1 base, leaving 21 bases between the germline ends. The CDR3 nucleotides are TGTGCCAGCAGCCAGCAAGGTCTGGCTCAGGCGGATAACTATGGCTACACCTTC. Protein sequence: CASSQQGLAQADNYGYTF.

A few counts support this clone. The CDR3 nucleotides read TGCAGTGCTCTTTCGACCTATGGCTACACCTTC. This codes for CSALSTYGYTF. V usage is TRBV20-1 and J usage is TRBJ1-2; D is ambiguous. The CDR3 extends over 11 amino acids. Trimming removed 5 bases at V and 4 bases at J, with 8 bases between. The germline gives CDR1 DFQATT, CDR2 SNEGSKA (reference sequence).

The chain carries TRBV5-1 and TRBJ2-5, with D unresolved. Germline V gene sequence: CDR1 SGHRS, CDR2 YFSETQ. There are 15 residues in the CDR3. Trimming took 0 bases from V and 2 from J, leaving 11 bases between them. In DNA, the CDR3 is TGCGCCAGCAGCTTGGCCAACGCTAGGCAAGAGACCCAGTACTTC. Translation: CASSLANARQETQYF.

This clone was observed a few times. The gene calls are TRBV28 and TRBJ2-2; TRBD1 matches 7 bases. CDR1 and CDR2 from the germline V gene are MDHEN and SYDVKM. V lost 7 bases, J lost 3 bases, and 8 bases stayed unmatched. The CDR3 spans 15 residues. DNA for the CDR3: TGTGCCAGCACCGCGGCAGGGGGACACACCGGGGAGCTGTTTTTT. Its protein product is CASTAAGGHTGELFF.

This chain uses TRBV30 with TRBJ1-1; 9 bases map to TRBD1. J was trimmed by 5 bases and V by 3 bases; bases with no gene match: 13. Germline CDR1 GTSNPN, CDR2 SVGIG (reference sequence). This CDR3 contains 16 residues. CDR3 protein: CAWSNLRGQGITEAFF. The CDR3, as DNA: TGTGCCTGGAGCAACCTTAGGGGACAGGGAATTACTGAAGCTTTCTTT.

This sequence joins TRBV9 and TRBJ1-2, with D possibly matching TRBD1 (6 bases). This CDR3 comprises 13 residues. CDR1 is SGDLS, CDR2 YYNGEE, per germline. The V end was cut by 0 bases, the J end by 8 bases, with 11 bases between. The CDR3 region has the DNA TGTGCCAGCAGCGTAGTGACAGGTGAAGGCTACACCTTC. Translation: CASSVVTGEGYTF.

The chain combines TRBV30 with TRBJ1-4, with D unclear. V was shortened by 4 bases and J by 7 bases, with 13 bases between the two germline ends. Germline V lookup: CDR1 GTSNPN, CDR2 SVGIG (reference sequence). The CDR3 sequence is 13 residues long. The DNA for the CDR3 is TGTGCCTGGACGGGGAGTTCAGGTGAAAAACTGTTTTTT. Protein: CAWTGSSGEKLFF.

This clone has a handful of counts. The chain recombines TRBV29-1 with TRBJ1-2; 12 bases line up with TRBD1. The length of the CDR3 is 13 residues. CDR1 is SQVTM, CDR2 ANQGSEA, per germline. Trimming took 4 bases from V and 7 from J; bases not matched to a gene: 4. CDR3 in DNA: TGCAGCGTTGTAGGGGACAGGGGGCCTGGCTACACCTTC. As protein: CSVVGDRGPGYTF.

V usage is TRBV7-8 and J usage is TRBJ2-6; 8 nucleotides agree with TRBD2. V was pared by 4 bases and J by 0 bases, with 14 bases of the junction left unmatched. The CDR3 sequence is 20 residues long. Per the germline V gene, CDR1 is SGHVS and CDR2 is FQNEAQ. CDR3 in amino acids: CASSSAPRGAVHSGANVLTF. CDR3 DNA sequence: TGTGCCAGCAGCTCAGCCCCGCGGGGGGCGGTACACTCTGGGGCCAACGTCCTGACTTTC.

The gene calls are TRBV10-3 and TRBJ1-5, with 7 nucleotides matching TRBD1. The CDR3 extends over 13 amino acids. CDR1 is ENHRY and CDR2 is SYGVKD in the germline V gene. V lost 6 bases, J lost 7 bases, and 6 bases stayed unmatched. Here the CDR3 DNA reads TGTGCCATCAGGGCGACAGGGAACCAGCCCCAGCATTTT. Translation gives CAIRATGNQPQHF.

This clone was counted a few times. This chain links TRBV14 with TRBJ2-2; D uncertain. The CDR3 is 14 residues long. Germline V CDR1 and CDR2: SGHDN, FVKESK. The V and J ends lost 1 base and 6 bases respectively, with 9 bases between them. DNA of the CDR3: TGTGCCAGCAGCCAAGTCTGGGTGGCCGGGGAGCTGTTTTTT. This translates into CASSQVWVAGELFF. Based on the CDR3 plus reference TRBV14 and TRBJ2-2, the full variable domain is EAGVTQFPSHSVIEKGQTVTLRCDPISGHDNLYWYRRVMGKEIKFLLHFVKESKQDESGMPNNRFLAERTGGTYSTLKVQPAELEDSGVYFCASSQVWVAGELFFGEGSRLTVL.

CDR3: CASSYLKVSGANVLTF. The CDR3 nucleotides read TGTGCCAGCAGTTACTTGAAGGTTTCTGGGGCCAACGTCCTGACTTTC. The V and J genes are TRBV6-5 and TRBJ2-6; no definite D call. The V and J ends lost 1 base and 1 base respectively, with 8 bases between them. CDR1 is MNHEY and CDR2 is SVGAGI in the germline V gene. CDR3 length: 16 amino acids.

This chain uses TRBV4-2 with TRBJ2-1; TRBD1 is a possible D gene (5 bases). The CDR3 is made up of 15 amino acids. Trimming cost V 0 bases and J 4 bases, with 10 bases left between them. Per the germline V gene, CDR1 is LGHNA and CDR2 is YNFKEQ. The CDR3 sequence: CASSQDRQGYNEQFF. The CDR3, as DNA: TGTGCCAGCAGCCAAGATCGCCAGGGATACAATGAGCAGTTCTTC.

The gene calls are TRBV2 and TRBJ1-6; no clear D gene. The CDR3 is 14 amino acids. The germline CDR1 and CDR2 sequences are SNHLY and FYNNEI. The V gene lost 8 bases and the J gene lost 9 bases, with 17 bases spanning the gap. The CDR3 nucleotides are TGTGCCAGCTGTCTGGATAGAGCTACTTCACCCCTCCACTTT. It is translated as CASCLDRATSPLHF. The variable domain in full, with the rest retrieved from reference TRBV2 and TRBJ1-6, is EPEVTQTPSHQVTQMGQEVILRCVPISNHLYFYWYRQILGQKVEFLVSFYNNEISEKSEIFDDQFSVERPDGSNFTLKIRSTKLEDSAMYFCASCLDRATSPLHFGNGTRLTVT.

The chain combines TRBV5-4 with TRBJ2-7; the D gene is possibly TRBD1 (5 bases). V was pared by 6 bases and J by 5 bases, with 18 bases between. The V gene's germline CDR1 is SGHNT and CDR2 YYREEE (reference sequence). The length of the CDR3 is 14 residues. CDR3 DNA sequence: TGTGCCAGCACCCGAGGTCAGGGTCGCAACGAGCAGTACTTC. It codes for CASTRGQGRNEQYF.

The chain recombines TRBV4-1 with TRBJ2-1, with D unresolved. Germline V gene lookup returns CDR1 MGHRA and CDR2 YSYEKL. V lost 1 base, J lost 5 bases, and 12 bases lay in between. This CDR3 has 15 amino acids. The CDR3 DNA follows: TGCGCCAGCAGCCAAGCTGCGGTTTGGGACAATGAGCAGTTCTTC. Residues: CASSQAAVWDNEQFF.

The rearrangement joins TRBV9 to TRBJ2-7; 8 bases are a match to TRBD2. The V gene end was trimmed by 0 bases and the J gene end by 2 bases; junction bases not matched to a gene: 4. This CDR3 is built from 15 residues. CDR1 and CDR2 (germline): SGDLS, YYNGEE. CDR3 nucleotide sequence: TGTGCCAGCAGCGTAGGAGGTAGCGGGACCTACGAGCAGTACTTC. Its protein is CASSVGGSGTYEQYF.

A few counts support this clone. This rearrangement joins TRBV2 to TRBJ1-1, with D hard to call. This CDR3 has 14 residues. The V and J ends lost 0 bases and 2 bases respectively, with 7 bases between them. Germline CDR1 reads SNHLY; CDR2 reads FYNNEI. The CDR3, as DNA: TGTGCCAGCAGTGAAGCGCTCGGAAACACTGAAGCTTTCTTT. It codes for CASSEALGNTEAFF.

This clone was seen more than once but under ten times. The CDR3 bases are TGTGCCAGCACGTACGGGCCCGCGAACAATGAGCAGTTCTTC. Its translation is CASTYGPANNEQFF. This chain joins TRBV9 and TRBJ2-1; no clear D. Germline CDR1 and CDR2: SGDLS and YYNGEE. This CDR3 is 14 amino acids long. Deletions cut 6 bases from V and 5 bases from J, with 15 bases between. Full variable domain (remainder filled in from reference TRBV9 and TRBJ2-1): DSGVTQTPKHLITATGQRVTLRCSPRSGDLSVYWYQQSLDQGLQFLIQYYNGEERAKGNILERFSAQQFPDLHSELNLSSLELGDSALYFCASTYGPANNEQFFGPGTRLTVL.

This clone showed up just a few times. The chain employs TRBV4-3 and TRBJ2-7; TRBD1 aligns across 7 bases. V trimming: 3 bases; J trimming: 0 bases; junction bases outside the gene matches: 8. Per germline, CDR1 LGHNA and CDR2 YSLEER. The CDR3 sequence is 16 residues long. The CDR3 here is CASSQHPGTASYEQYF. The CDR3 region has the DNA TGCGCCAGCAGCCAGCACCCCGGGACAGCCTCCTACGAGCAGTACTTC.

The rearrangement links TRBV5-1 to TRBJ2-6; possibly TRBD2 for D (5 bases). Germline V gives CDR1 SGHRS, CDR2 YFSETQ. Trimming shortened V by 4 bases and J by 0 bases, and 14 bases separated the two germline ends. CDR3 length equals 17 residues. CDR3 sequence reads: CASSPAKRASGANVLTF. The CDR3 coding sequence is TGCGCCAGCAGCCCAGCAAAGAGGGCCTCTGGGGCCAACGTCCTGACTTTC.

This clone has more than one count but fewer than ten. The chain combines TRBV10-3 with TRBJ2-7; no clear D. CDR3 length: 11 amino acids. V lost 3 bases, J lost 0 bases, and 0 bases lay in between. Germline loops: CDR1 ENHRY, CDR2 SYGVKD. CDR3: CAISDSYEQYV. As DNA, the CDR3 is TGTGCCATCAGTGACTCCTACGAGCAGTACGTC.

This clone was found many times. The rearrangement uses TRBV19 and TRBJ2-3; D ambiguous. V was cut by 8 bases and J by 2 bases, with 5 bases left in between. The germline gives CDR1 LNHDA, CDR2 SQIVND (reference sequence). This CDR3 spans 11 amino acids. CDR3 residues: CASGITDTQYF. The DNA of the CDR3 is TGTGCCAGTGGGATCACAGATACGCAGTATTTT.

This clone was recorded many times. The rearrangement uses TRBV14 and TRBJ2-7; no clear D. Trimming stripped 0 bases from V and 6 bases from J, with 6 bases between. There are 12 residues in the CDR3. CDR1 and CDR2 (germline): SGHDN, FVKESK. CDR3 coding DNA: TGTGCCAGCAGCCAAGAACTGGGCGAGCAGTACTTC. Its translation: CASSQELGEQYF.

V and J are TRBV4-1 and TRBJ2-3; 9 bases line up with TRBD2. Germline assignment: CDR1 MGHRA and CDR2 YSYEKL. Losses at the gene ends were 1 base for V and 2 bases for J; bases not matched to a gene: 7. The CDR3 spans 17 residues. DNA for the CDR3: TGCGCCAGCAGCCAAGTGGGACTAGCTATAACCACAGATACGCAGTATTTT. This gives the protein CASSQVGLAITTDTQYF.